This is a list of T cell receptor beta chains from one sample in a study of blood T cell repertoires in COVID-19. The assay was immunoSEQ multiplex PCR, and TCRdb's table has in-frame clones only and misses some. The sample has 250,000 to 350,000 clones, approximately 90% seen once. Sequenced input: peripheral blood. All receptors derive from a woman between 55 and 75 years old with acute or convalescent COVID-19. Each CDR3 is given with its conserved first and last residue. A D gene is named only where the DNA matches it firmly. Clone sizes are given selectively: once, few, many, or a class where the clone is expanded.

d_call	clone_size	v_call	j_call	cdr3_nt	cdr3_aa
TRBD1	-	TRBV28	TRBJ2-6	TGTGCCAGCAGTACTGTCCCGGGACAGGGCGCTGGGGCCAACGTCCTGACTTTC	CASSTVPGQGAGANVLTF
TRBD2	-	TRBV7-2	TRBJ2-2	TGTGCCAGCAGCTTAGCTCGGGAGGTGGGGGAGCTGTTTTTT	CASSLAREVGELFF
-	-	TRBV2	TRBJ2-5	TGTGCCAGCAGTGAAGGACTTGAAGAGACCCAGTACTTC	CASSEGLEETQYF
-	-	TRBV2	TRBJ2-2	TGTGCCATGTCCCGGGACTTAACCGGGGAGCTGTTTTTT	CAMSRDLTGELFF
TRBD1	once	TRBV19	TRBJ2-1	TGTGCCAGTAGTATAGATAGCAGCTCAGGGGGCAATGAGCAGTTCTTC	CASSIDSSSGGNEQFF
TRBD1	few	TRBV14	TRBJ2-7	TGTGCCAGCAGCCAAGATCGGGGACAGGGGAGCTACGAGCAGTACTTC	CASSQDRGQGSYEQYF
TRBD2	-	TRBV3-1/TRBV3-2	TRBJ2-5	TGTGCCAGCAGCCAAGGTCGACTAGCGGGGAGTTCAGAGACCCAGTACTTC	CASSQGRLAGSSETQYF
-	-	TRBV6-2/TRBV6-3	TRBJ2-1	TGTGCCAGCAGTTACCCTACGGGGGCGGGAGTCTTAGGGGATGAGCAGTTCTTC	CASSYPTGAGVLGDEQFF
TRBD1	-	TRBV4-1	TRBJ1-5	TGCGCCAGCAGCCAGACCGGGACAGGGATACAGCCCCAGCATTTT	CASSQTGTGIQPQHF
-	-	TRBV3-1/TRBV3-2	TRBJ2-3	TGTGCCAGCAGCCAAGCAAGAGGGAGCACAGATACGCAGTATTTT	CASSQARGSTDTQYF
-	-	TRBV30	TRBJ1-2	TGTGCCTGGAGTGTAACGGCCAAGGGGGAGGGGGGCTACACCTTC	CAWSVTAKGEGGYTF
-	-	TRBV7-9	TRBJ1-1	TGTGCCAGCAGTATTATCCTCACTGAAGCTTTCTTT	CASSIILTEAFF
-	-	TRBV6-1	TRBJ2-1	TGTGCCAGCAGTGAAAAGGTAGGGGTGGGCTACAATGAGCAGTTCTTC	CASSEKVGVGYNEQFF
TRBD2	-	TRBV28	TRBJ2-2	TGTGCCAGCAGTTTACTAGCGGGAGGCACCGGGGAGCTGTTTTTT	CASSLLAGGTGELFF
TRBD2	-	TRBV28	TRBJ2-1	TGTGCCAGCAGCGCACTAGCGGGAGCAGGTGAGCAGTTCTTC	CASSALAGAGEQFF
TRBD1	-	TRBV24-1	TRBJ1-2	TGTGCCACCAGTGAGCCGACAGGGGGAAACGGCTACACCTTC	CATSEPTGGNGYTF
TRBD2	-	TRBV4-1	TRBJ2-2	TGCGCCAGCAGAAAAGCGGGGGCCGGGGAGCTGTTTTTT	CASRKAGAGELFF
-	once	TRBV18	TRBJ1-1	TGTGCCAGCTCAGCTGAACAGGGACGGAACACTGAAGCTTTCTTT	CASSAEQGRNTEAFF